This entry lists 17 T cell receptor beta chains sequenced from one sample in a study of cytomegalovirus exposure and HLA in healthy donors. Sequencing was performed with immunoSEQ multiplex PCR; in TCRdb, only in-frame clones are kept and a portion is missing. The sample yields about 110,000 clones, 88% seen once. The specimen sequenced was PBMCs. These receptors originate from a woman aged 18-29 years in good health and CMV-seropositive.

This chain uses TRBV7-2 with TRBJ2-3, with a weak D call TRBD2 (7 bases). The V end was cut by 4 bases, the J end by 3 bases, with 23 bases between. The CDR3 consists of 18 residues. Germline CDR1 SGHTA, CDR2 FQGNSA. The CDR3 DNA follows: TGTGCCAGCAGCTCTCGGGGCGGGGGCCGACGGGTGACAGATACGCAGTATTTT. Translation gives CASSSRGGGRRVTDTQYF.

The DNA for the CDR3 is TGCGCCAGCAGCCAAGCCGCGGGGGGGCCTGGGGCCAACGTCCTGACTTTC. It yields the protein CASSQAAGGPGANVLTF. The V gene is TRBV4-1, the J gene TRBJ2-6, with TRBD2 matching over 9 bases. Germline V CDR1 and CDR2: MGHRA, YSYEKL. This CDR3 comprises 17 residues. The junction had 3 bases not matched to a gene; V was cut back by 1 base and J by 2 bases.

The chain recombines TRBV10-3 with TRBJ2-3, with a weak D call TRBD2 (5 bases). The CDR3 contains 15 residues. V was cut by 10 bases and J by 2 bases, with 19 bases left in between. The germline V gene encodes CDR1 ENHRY and CDR2 SYGVKD. The CDR3 nucleotides read TGTGCCACCCGATATTCCGGGGAATCCACAGATACGCAGTATTTT. This gives the protein CATRYSGESTDTQYF.

The chain is built from TRBV7-6 and TRBJ2-3; 8 bases line up with TRBD2. V was pared by 3 bases and J by 0 bases, with 2 bases of the junction left unmatched. CDR3 length: 15 residues. The germline V gene encodes CDR1 SGHVS and CDR2 FNYEAQ. The CDR3 nucleotides read TGTGCCAGCAGCTTTACTAGCGGAAGCACAGATACGCAGTATTTT. Protein: CASSFTSGSTDTQYF.

A few counts support this clone. The rearrangement links TRBV23-1 to TRBJ1-5; 7 bases align to TRBD1. TRBV23-1 falls under the ORF class, with uncertain function. Trimming removed 2 bases from V and 5 bases from J; junction bases left unmatched: 9. The CDR3 extends over 16 amino acids. Here the CDR3 DNA reads TGCGCCAGCAGTCAACCCCAGAACAGGGGACATCAGCCCCAGCATTTT. It translates to CASSQPQNRGHQPQHF.

CDR3 in amino acids: CASSISQKNIQYF. CDR3 nucleotide sequence: TGTGCCAGTAGTATTAGCCAGAAAAACATTCAGTACTTC. The rearrangement joins TRBV19 to TRBJ2-4; unclear D gene. This CDR3 has 13 residues. The germline V gene has CDR1 LNHDA and CDR2 SQIVND (reference sequence). V gave up 3 bases and J gave up 4 bases, with 7 bases separating them.

This clone is a singleton in its sample. The chain recombines TRBV29-1 with TRBJ2-2; 7 positions agree with TRBD2. The CDR3 spans 14 residues. The junction had 6 bases not matched to a gene; V was cut back by 5 bases and J by 3 bases. Germline V CDR1 and CDR2: SQVTM, ANQGSEA. CDR3 region: CSVSSGKDTGELFF. CDR3 nucleotide sequence: TGCAGCGTTTCCAGCGGGAAAGACACCGGGGAGCTGTTTTTT.

This chain uses TRBV5-6 with TRBJ2-1, with 7 bases lining up with TRBD2. This CDR3 has 12 amino acids. V lost 3 bases, J lost 14 bases, and 8 bases stayed unmatched. CDR1 SGHDT and CDR2 YYEEEE come from the germline V gene. In DNA, the CDR3 is TGTGCCAGCAGCTCCCGGGACTACTCCGAGTTCTTC. Its protein product is CASSSRDYSEFF.

The chain employs TRBV4-1 and TRBJ2-7; possible D gene TRBD1, 5 bases. CDR1 and CDR2 from the germline V gene are MGHRA and YSYEKL. CDR3 size: 16 residues. With 0 bases removed from V and 4 bases from J, the gap between germline ends came to 16 bases. CDR3 DNA: TGCGCCAGCAGCCAAGAGGCCAGGGAAGGTTTTTACGAGCAGTACGTC. This encodes CASSQEAREGFYEQYV.

In this sample, this clone turned up once. In DNA form, the CDR3 reads TGTGCCATCAGGGGGTCAACAGGGGAGAGCTATGGCTACACCTTC. It codes for CAIRGSTGESYGYTF. The V and J genes are TRBV10-3 and TRBJ1-2, with 7 bases lining up with TRBD1. V dropped 6 bases and J dropped 4; count of bases not matched to a gene: 11. CDR1 ENHRY and CDR2 SYGVKD come from the germline V gene. The CDR3 runs 15 residues.

The chain joins TRBV7-9 to TRBJ2-3; no definite D call. The CDR3 contains 15 residues. The germline V and J ends were trimmed by 2 bases and 2 bases, with 11 bases remaining between them. Per germline, CDR1 SEHNR and CDR2 FQNEAQ (reference sequence). The CDR3 region has the DNA TGTGCCAGCAGCTTAATGTCCAGGAACACAGATACGCAGTATTTT. Amino acid sequence: CASSLMSRNTDTQYF. The variable domain in full, completed from reference TRBV7-9 and TRBJ2-3, reads DTGVSQNPRHKITKRGQNVTFRCDPISEHNRLYWYRQTLGQGPEFLTYFQNEAQLEKSRLLSDRFSAERPKGSFSTLEIQRTEQGDSAMYLCASSLMSRNTDTQYFGPGTRLTVL.

CDR3 in DNA: TGTGCCAGCAGCCCGGGGTGGAACACTGAAGCTTTCTTT. This gives the protein CASSPGWNTEAFF. V gene TRBV4-2 combines with J gene TRBJ1-1; D gene ambiguous. Per germline, CDR1 LGHNA and CDR2 YNFKEQ. The CDR3 extends over 13 amino acids. The V end lost 4 bases, the J end lost 1 base, and 7 bases lay between the germline ends.

In its sample, this clone was seen many times. The CDR3 sequence: CATSRVRGGGTDTQYF. The CDR3 nucleotides are TGTGCCACCAGCAGAGTGCGCGGGGGGGGCACAGATACGCAGTATTTT. The genes are TRBV15 and TRBJ2-3; 9 nucleotides match TRBD2. Germline CDR1 and CDR2: LNHNV and YYDKDF (reference sequence). The CDR3 extends over 16 amino acids. The V and J ends lost 1 base and 1 base, in that order; junction bases with no gene match: 3.

The gene calls are TRBV9 and TRBJ2-1; 8 bases fit TRBD1. Germline lookup yields CDR1 SGDLS and CDR2 YYNGEE. The CDR3 is 15 amino acids. J lost 2 bases, V lost 4 bases, and 5 bases had no gene match. The CDR3 spells CASSPGTGTYNEQFF. The CDR3, as DNA: TGTGCCAGCAGCCCAGGGACAGGTACCTACAATGAGCAGTTCTTC. The full variable domain, in which reference TRBV9 and TRBJ2-1 provide the parts outside the CDR3, is DSGVTQTPKHLITATGQRVTLRCSPRSGDLSVYWYQQSLDQGLQFLIQYYNGEERAKGNILERFSAQQFPDLHSELNLSSLELGDSALYFCASSPGTGTYNEQFFGPGTRLTVL.

This chain connects TRBV7-2 to TRBJ2-5; 9 bases match TRBD2. V lost 3 bases to trimming and J lost 4 bases; unmatched junction nucleotides: 6. CDR1 and CDR2 from the germline V gene are SGHTA and FQGNSA. The CDR3 is made up of 15 amino acids. The CDR3 DNA is TGTGCCAGCAGCTTCTTAGCGGGGGAGGTAGAGACCCAGTACTTC. It codes for CASSFLAGEVETQYF.

V and J are TRBV7-3 and TRBJ1-5; no reliable D call. The germline V gene has CDR1 SGHTA and CDR2 FQGTGA. The V end was cut by 5 bases, the J end by 15 bases, with 29 bases between. The CDR3 is made up of 16 amino acids. The CDR3 loop is CASSPRSRGSKLSGHF. CDR3 sequence (DNA): TGTGCCAGCAGCCCCCGCTCCCGGGGATCCAAACTAAGTGGGCATTTT. The full variable domain, with the rest looked up from reference TRBV7-3 and TRBJ1-5, is GAGVSQTPSNKVTEKGKYVELRCDPISGHTALYWYRQSLGQGPEFLIYFQGTGAADDSGLPNDRFFAVRPEGSVSTLKIQRTERGDSAVYLCASSPRSRGSKLSGHFGDGTRLSIL.

The chain joins TRBV7-9 to TRBJ1-2, with TRBD1 identical over 7 bases. This CDR3 spans 14 amino acids. V was clipped by 5 bases and J by 4 bases; unmatched bases: 7. Germline V CDR1 and CDR2: SEHNR, FQNEAQ (reference sequence). CDR3 protein: CASSPRDSSYGYTF. CDR3 sequence (DNA): TGTGCCAGCAGCCCGCGGGACAGTAGCTATGGCTACACCTTC.